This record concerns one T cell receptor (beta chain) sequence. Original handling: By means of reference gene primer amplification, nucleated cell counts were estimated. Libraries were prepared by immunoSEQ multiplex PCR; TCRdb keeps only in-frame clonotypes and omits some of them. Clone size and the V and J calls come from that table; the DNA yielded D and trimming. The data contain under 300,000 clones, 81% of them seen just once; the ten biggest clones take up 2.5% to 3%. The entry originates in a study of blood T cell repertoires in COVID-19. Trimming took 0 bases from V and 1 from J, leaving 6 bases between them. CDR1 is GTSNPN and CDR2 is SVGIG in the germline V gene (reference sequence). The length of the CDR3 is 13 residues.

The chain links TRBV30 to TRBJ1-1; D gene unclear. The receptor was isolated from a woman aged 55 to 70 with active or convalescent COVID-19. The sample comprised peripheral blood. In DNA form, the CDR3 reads TGTGCCTGGAGTGTAGCCCGGAACACTGAAGCTTTCTTT. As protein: CAWSVARNTEAFF.